Given below is one T cell receptor (beta chain) in context. Its recognized antigen is unknown. Nothing much larger sits one base from this clone, and base qualities are not available. This record belongs to a study of Tregs in tolerant kidney transplant recipients (dated by TCRdb to the late 2010s). A note on the overall study: The transplants used related donors along with nonmyeloablative bone marrow transplantation, and in the human trials mixed chimerism was transient. TCRbeta sequencing was used in the study to identify donor-specific regulatory T cells before combined kidney and bone marrow transplantation, and the identified cells were then tracked after transplant.

The time point label on this specimen signifies: blood sample drawn before combined kidney and bone marrow transplant. Thawed PBMCs were FACS-sorted into unstimulated Tregs (CD4+CD25+CD127-), CD4+ non-Tregs (CD4+CD25-), CD4 cells and CD8 cells. A few combined kidney and bone marrow transplant recipients from the ITN036ST trial were included as patients, and samples were available only from these trial subjects. Healthy control blood was processed by Ficoll density gradient to PBMCs and cryopreserved; patient PBMCs were collected before and after transplant. General conclusions and limits of the study: Biological reproducibility was not directly addressed, though technical replication error appeared minimal. In tolerant patients, donor-specific Tregs expanded more than Tregs overall, which suggests antigen-driven rather than nonspecific expansion. For some patients, the PCR primers changed as time went on, which meant samples from those patients could not be compared with one another at the nucleotide level. The most biologically relevant and donor-specific TCRbeta repertoire appeared to be identified by expanding Tregs with activated donor B cells. Because only a small number of patients were included, the study had limitations, and the results will need to be validated in larger populations as well as under other immunosuppression protocols.

For TCRbeta CDR3 sequencing, genomic DNA was extracted from sorted cells using the QIAGEN DNeasy Blood and Tissue Kit. High-throughput TCRbeta CDR3 sequencing, including PCR amplification with bias correction and internal controls, was performed commercially through immunoSEQ. In the source study's methods: Unique productive TCRbeta sequences were defined by CDR3 nucleotide sequence when primers matched and otherwise by CDR3 amino acid sequence together with Vbeta and Jbeta genes. To correct sorting error, sequences shared between sorted populations at a frequency ratio of 2:1 or less were removed; the rest were assigned to the higher population. A sequence was defined as donor-reactive if the sequence was expanded at least 5-fold in CFSE-low cells compared with unstimulated cells and had a frequency of at least 0.01% in CFSE-low cells. Jensen-Shannon divergence, calculated on the top 100 TCRbeta sequences ranked by frequency, was used to quantify repertoire divergence. When a sample had multiple sequencing runs, each run was corrected for sorting error separately and the runs were then pooled. TCRdb took this table from immuneACCESS and kept in-frame rearrangements with V and J called. Such tables lack part of the clones; where checked against another copy, unresolved V genes explain under half of the gap, and the rest is unexplained. D and trimming were read from the DNA, whereas the V and J calls and clone size are those reported in that table. The sample data list roughly 80,000 clones, and roughly 98% of these were observed just once. The top ten constitute approximately 0.56% of the sample.

The V and J ends are trimmed by 2 bases and 5 bases, leaving 15 bases between them. Spanning cysteine to phenylalanine, the CDR3 consists of 16 amino acids. Left in the record is the CDR3 DNA by itself, 48 bases read in frame from the first base. In the germline V gene, CDR1 corresponds to MNHNS and CDR2 to SASEGT. The sample here was CD4+ T cells from blood, taken before the transplant. Rearrangement joined TRBV6-1 to TRBJ1-4, and perhaps TRBD1 as D gene, on 5 matching bases. The clonotype comes from a human donor who received a combined kidney and bone marrow transplant. The DNA is TGTGCCAGCAGTGAATCGAGACAGCCCATCAATGAAAAACTGTTTTTT. Its coded protein is CASSESRQPINEKLFF.